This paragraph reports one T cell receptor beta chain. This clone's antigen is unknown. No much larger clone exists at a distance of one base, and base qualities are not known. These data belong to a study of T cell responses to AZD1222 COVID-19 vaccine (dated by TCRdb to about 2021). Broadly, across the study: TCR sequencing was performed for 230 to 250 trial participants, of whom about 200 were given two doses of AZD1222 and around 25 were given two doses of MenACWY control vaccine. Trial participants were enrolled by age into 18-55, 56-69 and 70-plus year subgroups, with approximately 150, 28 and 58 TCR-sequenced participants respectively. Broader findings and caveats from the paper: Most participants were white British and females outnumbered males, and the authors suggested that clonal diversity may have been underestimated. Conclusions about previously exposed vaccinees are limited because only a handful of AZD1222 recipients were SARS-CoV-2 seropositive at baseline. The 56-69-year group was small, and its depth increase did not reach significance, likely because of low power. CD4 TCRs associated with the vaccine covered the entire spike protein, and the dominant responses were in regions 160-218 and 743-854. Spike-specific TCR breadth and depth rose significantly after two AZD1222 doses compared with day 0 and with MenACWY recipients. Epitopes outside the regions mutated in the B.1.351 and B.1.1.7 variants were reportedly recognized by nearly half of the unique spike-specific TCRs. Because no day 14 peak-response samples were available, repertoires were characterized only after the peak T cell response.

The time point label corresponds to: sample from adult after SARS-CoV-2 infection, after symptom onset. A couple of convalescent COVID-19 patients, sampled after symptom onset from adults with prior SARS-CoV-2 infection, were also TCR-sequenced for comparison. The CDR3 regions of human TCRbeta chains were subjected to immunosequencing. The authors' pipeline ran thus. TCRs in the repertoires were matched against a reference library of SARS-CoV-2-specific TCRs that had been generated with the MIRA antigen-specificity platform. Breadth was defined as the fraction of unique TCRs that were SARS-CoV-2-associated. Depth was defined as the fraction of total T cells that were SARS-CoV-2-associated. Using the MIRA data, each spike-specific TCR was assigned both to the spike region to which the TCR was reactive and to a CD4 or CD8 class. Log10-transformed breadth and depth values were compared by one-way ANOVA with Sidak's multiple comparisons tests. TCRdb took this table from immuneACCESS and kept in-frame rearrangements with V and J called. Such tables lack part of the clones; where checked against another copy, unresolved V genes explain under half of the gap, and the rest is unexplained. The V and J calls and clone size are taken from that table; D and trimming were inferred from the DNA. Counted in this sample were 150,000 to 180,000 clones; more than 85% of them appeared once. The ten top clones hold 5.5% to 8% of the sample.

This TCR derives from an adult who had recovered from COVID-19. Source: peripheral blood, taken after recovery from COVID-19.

The sequenced DNA: TGTGCCAGCAGCTCCCGCCAAGAGACCCAGTACTTC. Its translation reads: CASSSRQETQYF. The V and J genes are TRBV5-4 and TRBJ2-5; the D gene is not confidently resolved. CDR1 and CDR2 are drawn from the germline V gene (reference sequence): SGHNT, YYREEE. At the junction V is shortened by 3 bases and J by 1 base, with 4 bases in between. The CDR3 numbers 12 residues from cysteine through phenylalanine. Here the CDR3 DNA is all that survives: 36 bases in frame from base 1.